What follows is one T cell receptor beta chain and its context. Its antigen remains unidentified. This CDR3 comprises 15 residues. V lost 2 bases, J lost 4 bases, and 5 bases stayed unmatched. Germline V lookup: CDR1 MGHDK, CDR2 SYGVNS. These data are taken from a study of cytomegalovirus exposure and HLA in healthy donors. Vbeta (60) and Jbeta (13) primers were used in the PCR. TCRdb's table, derived via immunoSEQ multiplex PCR, lists solely in-frame clones and lacks some. The sample has roughly 86,000 clones; roughly 67% are singletons. General study findings and limits: The only immune exposure information that was available was CMV serostatus. The study recorded fewer than 200 TCR beta chains that were cytomegalovirus-associated.

This receptor was obtained from a woman aged 50 to 60 in good health and CMV-seropositive. The sequenced sample was PBMCs. The chain links TRBV25-1 to TRBJ1-2; 9 bases are a match to TRBD1. CDR3 residues: CASSEPGTGFYGYTF. CDR3 DNA sequence: TGTGCCAGCAGTGAACCCGGGACAGGGTTCTATGGCTACACCTTC.